A single sample is the source of the 10 T cell receptor beta chains below, sequenced in a study of a mutant IDH1 vaccine in newly diagnosed glioma. These receptors are not linked to any known antigen. Time point denoted: week 35, safety follow-up. Vaccine doses each comprised 300 ug of mutant IDH1 20-mer peptide, with topical imiquimod. Sequenced by immunoSEQ multiplex PCR; TCRdb stores in-frame clones only, minus some. The data show some 29,000 clones, more than 65% seen once. The source was PBMCs, collected from a glioma patient whose treatment included an IDH1 peptide vaccine. The receptors originated from a man aged 45 to 65 with glioma.

Concerning this clone itself: A junction boundary mismatches the germline segment, possibly from a read error. The CDR3 protein is CASTLGSYNEQFF. In DNA, the CDR3 is TGTGCCAGCACCTTAGGATCCTACAATGAGCAGTTCTTC. This chain links TRBV13 with TRBJ2-1; D is undetermined. CDR1 is PRHDT and CDR2 is FYEKMQ in the germline V gene (reference sequence). This CDR3 is 13 amino acids long.

The chain combines TRBV11-2 with TRBJ2-1, with 8 bases aligning to TRBD2. CDR3 size: 19 residues. Germline V gene data show CDR1 as SGHAT and CDR2 as FQNNGV. After removal of 0 bases from V and 8 bases from J, the junction contained 18 bases not matched to a gene. CDR3 sequence (DNA): TGTGCCAGCAGCTTAGAAGAACCCACTACTGGCGGGAGGTTCTATGAGCAGTTCTTC. It encodes CASSLEEPTTGGRFYEQFF. Looking up the rest from reference TRBV11-2 and TRBJ2-1 gives the full variable domain: EAGVAQSPRYKIIEKRQSVAFWCNPISGHATLYWYQQILGQGPKLLIQFQNNGVVDDSQLPKDRFSAERLKGVDSTLKIQPAKLEDSAVYLCASSLEEPTTGGRFYEQFFGPGTRLTVL.

This rearrangement joins TRBV5-1 to TRBJ2-1, with 9 bases fitting TRBD2. This CDR3 has 15 residues. V was pared by 2 bases and J by 5 bases, with 5 bases of the junction left unmatched. Germline CDR1 SGHRS, CDR2 YFSETQ. The CDR3 reads CASSLGLALNNEQFF. The CDR3 DNA reads TGCGCCAGCAGCTTAGGACTAGCGTTGAACAATGAGCAGTTCTTC.

This sequence joins TRBV6-1 and TRBJ2-1, with TRBD2 identical over 12 bases. Germline loops: CDR1 MNHNS, CDR2 SASEGT. The ends lost 4 bases at V and 9 bases at J; junction bases unmatched: 10. The CDR3 loop spans 16 amino acids. Written as DNA, the CDR3 is TGTGCCAGCAGTGCTCGACTAGCGGGAGAAGGGGGTGAGCAGTTCTTC. Protein product: CASSARLAGEGGEQFF.

The chain employs TRBV27 and TRBJ2-1; D possibly corresponds to TRBD1 (6 bases). The V end lost 4 bases, the J end lost 7 bases, and 23 bases lay between the germline ends. CDR1 is MNHEY, CDR2 SMNVEV, per germline (reference sequence). This CDR3 has 17 amino acids. The CDR3 DNA reads as TGTGCCAGCAGTTCCCTAGGGGAGTCCCACACAGGGAATGAGCAGTTCTTC. This translates into CASSSLGESHTGNEQFF.

The gene calls are TRBV7-3 and TRBJ1-1, with 7 bases matching TRBD1. The CDR3 totals 12 residues. J gave up 8 bases and V 6 bases, and 6 bases lay outside the gene matches. Germline lookup yields CDR1 SGHTA and CDR2 FQGTGA. The CDR3 DNA reads TGTGCCAGCAGTAACCGGGACAGAGAAGCTTTCTTT. Protein sequence: CASSNRDREAFF.

The V and J genes are TRBV5-1 and TRBJ2-2; D is perhaps TRBD1 or TRBD2 (6 bases each). The germline gives CDR1 SGHRS, CDR2 YFSETQ. CDR3 size: 15 residues. Deletions cut 0 bases from V and 5 bases from J, with 11 bases between. The chain's CDR3 is CASSLVRGHTGELFF. As DNA, the CDR3 is TGCGCCAGCAGCTTGGTTCGGGGGCATACCGGGGAGCTGTTTTTT.

The V and J genes are TRBV30 and TRBJ1-1; D is undetermined. The CDR3 length is 12 residues. The germline gives CDR1 GTSNPN, CDR2 SVGIG (reference sequence). V lost 5 bases, J lost 5 bases, and 12 bases lay in between. In DNA, the CDR3 is TGTGCCTGGGAAAGGGTTTCAACTGAAGCTTTCTTT. Translating gives CAWERVSTEAFF.

A few counts support this clone. This chain links TRBV30 with TRBJ1-1, with a tentative D call TRBD1 (6 bases). Germline values: CDR1 GTSNPN, CDR2 SVGIG (reference sequence). V lost 1 base to trimming and J lost 6 bases, with 15 bases between them. This CDR3 spans 14 amino acids. The CDR3 nucleotides read TGTGCCTGGAGTGAATGGACAGTATTTTCTGAAGCTTTCTTT. Translated: CAWSEWTVFSEAFF.

The CDR3 region is CASSLGLKGGIYNEQFF. CDR3 in DNA: TGCGCCAGCAGCCTGGGGCTCAAGGGTGGGATTTACAATGAGCAGTTCTTC. The chain carries TRBV5-1 and TRBJ2-1; D might be TRBD1 (5 bases). The V end was cut by 4 bases, the J end by 4 bases, with 21 bases between. From germline, CDR1 is SGHRS and CDR2 YFSETQ. CDR3 length: 17 residues. The full variable domain, in which reference TRBV5-1 and TRBJ2-1 provide the parts outside the CDR3, is KAGVTQTPRYLIKTRGQQVTLSCSPISGHRSVSWYQQTPGQGLQFLFEYFSETQRNKGNFPGRFSGRQFSNSRSEMNVSTLELGDSALYLCASSLGLKGGIYNEQFFGPGTRLTVL.